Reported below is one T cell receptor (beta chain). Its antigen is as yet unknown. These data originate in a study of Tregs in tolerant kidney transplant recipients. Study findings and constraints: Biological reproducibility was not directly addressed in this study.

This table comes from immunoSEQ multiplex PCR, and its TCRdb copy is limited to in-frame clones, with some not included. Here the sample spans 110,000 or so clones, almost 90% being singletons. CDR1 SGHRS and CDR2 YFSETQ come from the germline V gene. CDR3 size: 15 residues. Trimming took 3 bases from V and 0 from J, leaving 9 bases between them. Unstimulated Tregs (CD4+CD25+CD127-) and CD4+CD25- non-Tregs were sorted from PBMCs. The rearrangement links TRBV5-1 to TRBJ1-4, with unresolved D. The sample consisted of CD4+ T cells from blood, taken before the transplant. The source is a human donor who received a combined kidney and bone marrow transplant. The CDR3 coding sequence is TGCGCCAGCAGCTCCGGGTCTTCAACTAATGAAAAACTGTTTTTT. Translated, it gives CASSSGSSTNEKLFF. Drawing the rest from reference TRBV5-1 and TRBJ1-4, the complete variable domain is KAGVTQTPRYLIKTRGQQVTLSCSPISGHRSVSWYQQTPGQGLQFLFEYFSETQRNKGNFPGRFSGRQFSNSRSEMNVSTLELGDSALYLCASSSGSSTNEKLFFGSGTQLSVL.